The rows below give T cell receptor beta chains drawn from one sample of a study of cytomegalovirus exposure and HLA in healthy donors. TCRdb keeps only in-frame clones here, not all; method: immunoSEQ multiplex PCR. The sample consists of roughly 180,000 clones, more than 65% of them appearing once. What was sequenced was PBMCs. The source is a woman in her thirties in good health and CMV-seropositive. Each CDR3 is given with its conserved first and last residue. Each record gives: CDR3 DNA, CDR3 protein, J gene, D gene, V gene, CDR3 length, clone size. D genes are given only for firm matches. Clone size appears in some rows only: once, few, many, or a class for an expanded clone.

cdr3_nt: TGTGCCAGCATGAGTCCCACTTACGAGCAGTACTTC
cdr3_aa: CASMSPTYEQYF
j_call: TRBJ2-7
d_call: NA
v_call: TRBV6-6
cdr3_length: 12
clone_size: few

cdr3_nt: TGTGCCAGCGGGGGACAGGGGGCAACAGATACGCAGTATTTT
cdr3_aa: CASGGQGATDTQYF
j_call: TRBJ2-3
d_call: TRBD1
v_call: TRBV7-9
cdr3_length: 14
clone_size: NA

cdr3_nt: TGTGCCAGCAGTGAAACCCGCGTGGTTCACACCGGGGAGCTGTTTTTT
cdr3_aa: CASSETRVVHTGELFF
j_call: TRBJ2-2
d_call: NA
v_call: TRBV25-1
cdr3_length: 16
clone_size: NA

cdr3_nt: TGTGCCAGCAGCGTAGCTGGGACAGCAGATACGCAGTATTTT
cdr3_aa: CASSVAGTADTQYF
j_call: TRBJ2-3
d_call: TRBD1
v_call: TRBV9
cdr3_length: 14
clone_size: NA

cdr3_nt: TGTGCCAGCAGTCGTTCCGGGACAGGCCTCTCTGGGGCCAACGTCCTGACTTTC
cdr3_aa: CASSRSGTGLSGANVLTF
j_call: TRBJ2-6
d_call: TRBD1
v_call: TRBV7-9
cdr3_length: 18
clone_size: NA

cdr3_nt: TGTGCCAGCAGTTCCCGGGTCTACAACGGGGGGAACTATGGCTACACCTTC
cdr3_aa: CASSSRVYNGGNYGYTF
j_call: TRBJ1-2
d_call: NA
v_call: TRBV7-8
cdr3_length: 17
clone_size: NA

cdr3_nt: TGTGCCAGTAGTATGGACAGTTCCAATTCACCCCTCCACTTT
cdr3_aa: CASSMDSSNSPLHF
j_call: TRBJ1-6
d_call: NA
v_call: TRBV19
cdr3_length: 14
clone_size: NA

cdr3_nt: TGTGCCAGCAGCTTAGGAGGGGGACACCACTCCTACGAGCAGTACTTC
cdr3_aa: CASSLGGGHHSYEQYF
j_call: TRBJ2-7
d_call: NA
v_call: TRBV7-9
cdr3_length: 16
clone_size: NA

cdr3_nt: TGTGCTAGCAGTCCTGCCGGTTCTAGCACAGATACGCAGTATTTT
cdr3_aa: CASSPAGSSTDTQYF
j_call: TRBJ2-3
d_call: NA
v_call: TRBV7-7
cdr3_length: 15
clone_size: NA

cdr3_nt: TGTGCCAGCAGCGGCGGGGGGAATAATTCACCCCTCCACTTT
cdr3_aa: CASSGGGNNSPLHF
j_call: TRBJ1-6
d_call: NA
v_call: TRBV6-6
cdr3_length: 14
clone_size: few

cdr3_nt: TGTGCCAGCAGCTTAAGCCGGACAACAGATACGCAGTATTTT
cdr3_aa: CASSLSRTTDTQYF
j_call: TRBJ2-3
d_call: NA
v_call: TRBV11-3
cdr3_length: 14
clone_size: NA

cdr3_nt: TGCGCCAGCAGCTCTAAGAGCGGGAGGGATGACAATGAGCAGTTCTTC
cdr3_aa: CASSSKSGRDDNEQFF
j_call: TRBJ2-1
d_call: TRBD2
v_call: TRBV5-1
cdr3_length: 16
clone_size: few

cdr3_nt: TGTGCCAGCAGCCAGCACACAGGGGCCACTGAAGCTTTCTTT
cdr3_aa: CASSQHTGATEAFF
j_call: TRBJ1-1
d_call: TRBD1
v_call: TRBV14
cdr3_length: 14
clone_size: NA

cdr3_nt: TGTGCCAGTAGTATAGGGAGGGGCTCAGTCCAAGAGACCCAGTACTTC
cdr3_aa: CASSIGRGSVQETQYF
j_call: TRBJ2-5
d_call: NA
v_call: TRBV19
cdr3_length: 16
clone_size: NA

cdr3_nt: TGTGCCAGCAGTTTGGTGCGGTCGGCTGAGCAGTTCTTC
cdr3_aa: CASSLVRSAEQFF
j_call: TRBJ2-1
d_call: NA
v_call: TRBV27
cdr3_length: 13
clone_size: NA

cdr3_nt: TGTGCCAGCAGCGTAGGTAGGGGAACTGAAGCTTTCTTT
cdr3_aa: CASSVGRGTEAFF
j_call: TRBJ1-1
d_call: NA
v_call: TRBV7-2
cdr3_length: 13
clone_size: NA

cdr3_nt: TGTGCCAGCATCCCTAGGGGGGGCAAGGGCACAGATACGCAGTATTTT
cdr3_aa: CASIPRGGKGTDTQYF
j_call: TRBJ2-3
d_call: NA
v_call: TRBV7-8
cdr3_length: 16
clone_size: few

cdr3_nt: TGTGCCAGCAGCCCTCAACTCGGGGCAGGGGCCGGCTATGGCTACACCTTC
cdr3_aa: CASSPQLGAGAGYGYTF
j_call: TRBJ1-2
d_call: NA
v_call: TRBV7-2
cdr3_length: 17
clone_size: NA

cdr3_nt: TGCGCCAGCAGCTTAGGACAGCCGAACACCGGGGAGCTGTTTTTT
cdr3_aa: CASSLGQPNTGELFF
j_call: TRBJ2-2
d_call: NA
v_call: TRBV5-1
cdr3_length: 15
clone_size: NA

cdr3_nt: TGTGCCAGCAGCGAGGAGACAGCCTCTGGAAACACCATATATTTT
cdr3_aa: CASSEETASGNTIYF
j_call: TRBJ1-3
d_call: NA
v_call: TRBV2
cdr3_length: 15
clone_size: NA

cdr3_nt: TGTGCCAGCAGTGAAGCATGGACAGGGTATGGCTACACCTTC
cdr3_aa: CASSEAWTGYGYTF
j_call: TRBJ1-2
d_call: TRBD1
v_call: TRBV6-1
cdr3_length: 14
clone_size: NA

cdr3_nt: TGTGCCAGCACGACAGGGCCTCATGAAGCTTTCTTT
cdr3_aa: CASTTGPHEAFF
j_call: TRBJ1-1
d_call: TRBD1
v_call: TRBV19
cdr3_length: 12
clone_size: many

cdr3_nt: TGTGCCAGCGGGGGGAACACCTACGAGCAGTACTTC
cdr3_aa: CASGGNTYEQYF
j_call: TRBJ2-7
d_call: NA
v_call: TRBV2
cdr3_length: 12
clone_size: NA

cdr3_nt: TGCGCCAGCAGCTTGGGTACAGGCGCTTACGAGCAGTACTTC
cdr3_aa: CASSLGTGAYEQYF
j_call: TRBJ2-7
d_call: NA
v_call: TRBV5-1
cdr3_length: 14
clone_size: NA

cdr3_nt: TGCGCCAGCACCGGGGTAGCGGGAGCTCGTTCCGGGGAGCTGTTTTTT
cdr3_aa: CASTGVAGARSGELFF
j_call: TRBJ2-2
d_call: TRBD2
v_call: TRBV5-1
cdr3_length: 16
clone_size: few

cdr3_nt: TGTGCCAGCAGCTCCTCAGGTAGGGGGATCAACGAGCAGTACTTC
cdr3_aa: CASSSSGRGINEQYF
j_call: TRBJ2-7
d_call: NA
v_call: TRBV7-9
cdr3_length: 15
clone_size: NA

cdr3_nt: TGTGCCAGCAGGCTAGCGGGCTCCTACGAGCAGTACTTC
cdr3_aa: CASRLAGSYEQYF
j_call: TRBJ2-7
d_call: TRBD2
v_call: TRBV13
cdr3_length: 13
clone_size: NA

cdr3_nt: TGCGCCAGCAGCTTTGGGCGGGACGGAAATGAAAAACTGTTTTTT
cdr3_aa: CASSFGRDGNEKLFF
j_call: TRBJ1-4
d_call: NA
v_call: TRBV5-1
cdr3_length: 15
clone_size: NA

cdr3_nt: TGTGCCAGCAGCTTGGATGGAGGGCAAGAGACCCAGTACTTC
cdr3_aa: CASSLDGGQETQYF
j_call: TRBJ2-5
d_call: NA
v_call: TRBV5-6
cdr3_length: 14
clone_size: NA

cdr3_nt: TGTGCCAGCAGCTTAAGAGTTAACTATGGCTACACCTTC
cdr3_aa: CASSLRVNYGYTF
j_call: TRBJ1-2
d_call: NA
v_call: TRBV11-2
cdr3_length: 13
clone_size: NA

cdr3_nt: TGTGCCAGCGAGATTTCCAGGGGGCAGAATGAGCAGTTCTTC
cdr3_aa: CASEISRGQNEQFF
j_call: TRBJ2-1
d_call: TRBD1
v_call: TRBV2
cdr3_length: 14
clone_size: NA